The source of this T cell receptor (beta chain) is a study of CD8 T cells in ankylosing spondylitis. Whole-study findings and limits: What appeared characteristic of ankylosing spondylitis blood was a TCR beta motif of several highly homologous variants. According to the report, clones linked to the disease were significantly enriched in matched synovial fluid samples taken from ankylosing spondylitis patients.

CDR1 is SNHLY, CDR2 FYNNEI, per germline. Trimming left V 8 bases short and J 3 bases short, with 14 bases between. This CDR3 is 13 amino acids long. This clonotype was observed many times. Its antigen remains unidentified. For TCR beta, libraries came from quantitative 5'-RACE with molecular barcodes. MiXCR, applied by TCRdb to the 5' RACE reads, yields one record per CDR3 protein. The sample has about 64,000 distinct CDR3 sequences, around 6.5% seen once. V usage is TRBV2 and J usage is TRBJ2-7; TRBD1 might be the D (5 bases). Sequenced sample: synovial fluid, either unsorted or a sorted T cell fraction (not recorded which). This sequence was found in a male donor with ankylosing spondylitis. CDR3 sequence reads: CASGQGNVYEQYF. CDR3 coding DNA: TGTGCCAGCGGGCAGGGTAATGTCTACGAGCAGTACTTC.